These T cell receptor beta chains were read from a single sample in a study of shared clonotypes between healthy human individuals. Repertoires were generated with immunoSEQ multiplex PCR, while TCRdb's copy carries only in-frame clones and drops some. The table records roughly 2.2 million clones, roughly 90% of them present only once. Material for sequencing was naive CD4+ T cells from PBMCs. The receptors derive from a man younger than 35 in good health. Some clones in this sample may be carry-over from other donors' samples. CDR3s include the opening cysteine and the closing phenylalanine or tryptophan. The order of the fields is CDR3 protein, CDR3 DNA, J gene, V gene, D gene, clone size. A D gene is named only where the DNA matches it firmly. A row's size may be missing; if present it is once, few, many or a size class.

CDR3aa: CASSLGSVSYEQYF
CDR3nt: TGTGCCAGCAGCTTGGGCTCAGTATCCTACGAGCAGTACTTC
j_gene: TRBJ2-7
v_gene: TRBV5-5
d_gene: NA
abundance: NA

CDR3aa: CSAKHNTEAFF
CDR3nt: TGCAGTGCGAAGCATAACACTGAAGCTTTCTTT
j_gene: TRBJ1-1
v_gene: TRBV20-1
d_gene: NA
abundance: NA

CDR3aa: CASSPWDLGYNEQFF
CDR3nt: TGTGCCAGCAGTCCCTGGGACCTGGGGTACAATGAGCAGTTCTTC
j_gene: TRBJ2-1
v_gene: TRBV28
d_gene: NA
abundance: NA

CDR3aa: CASSVEGGTEAFF
CDR3nt: TGTGCCAGCAGCGTAGAAGGGGGTACTGAAGCTTTCTTT
j_gene: TRBJ1-1
v_gene: TRBV9
d_gene: NA
abundance: once

CDR3aa: CASSWNLAGGLDTQYF
CDR3nt: TGTGCCAGCAGTTGGAACCTAGCGGGAGGGCTAGATACGCAGTATTTT
j_gene: TRBJ2-3
v_gene: TRBV6-5
d_gene: TRBD2
abundance: NA

CDR3aa: CASSPGTGKNTEAFF
CDR3nt: TGTGCCAGCAGCCCGGGGACAGGAAAGAACACTGAAGCTTTCTTT
j_gene: TRBJ1-1
v_gene: TRBV7-9
d_gene: TRBD1
abundance: NA

CDR3aa: CASSQDTSGGGADTQYF
CDR3nt: TGTGCCAGCAGCCAAGATACTAGCGGGGGGGGAGCGGATACGCAGTATTTT
j_gene: TRBJ2-3
v_gene: TRBV4-2
d_gene: TRBD2
abundance: NA

CDR3aa: CASSITGTGEHGYTF
CDR3nt: TGTGCCAGTAGTATCACCGGGACAGGGGAACATGGCTACACCTTC
j_gene: TRBJ1-2
v_gene: TRBV19
d_gene: TRBD1
abundance: NA

CDR3aa: CASRGPLAGGPYNEQFF
CDR3nt: TGTGCCAGCCGAGGCCCGCTAGCGGGAGGTCCATACAATGAGCAGTTCTTC
j_gene: TRBJ2-1
v_gene: TRBV19
d_gene: TRBD2
abundance: once

CDR3aa: CASSSPWAGELFF
CDR3nt: TGTGCCAGCAGCTCCCCTTGGGCCGGGGAGCTGTTTTTT
j_gene: TRBJ2-2
v_gene: TRBV6-5
d_gene: NA
abundance: NA

CDR3aa: CASSRQGSGANVLTF
CDR3nt: TGTGCCAGCAGTCGACAGGGGTCTGGGGCCAACGTCCTGACTTTC
j_gene: TRBJ2-6
v_gene: TRBV28
d_gene: TRBD1
abundance: NA

CDR3aa: CASSSLRQGTNEKLFF
CDR3nt: TGTGCCAGCAGCTCATTAAGACAGGGGACTAATGAAAAACTGTTTTTT
j_gene: TRBJ1-4
v_gene: TRBV7-9
d_gene: TRBD1
abundance: NA

CDR3aa: CASSEWATTNEKLFF
CDR3nt: TGTGCCAGCAGTGAATGGGCTACAACTAATGAAAAACTGTTTTTT
j_gene: TRBJ1-4
v_gene: TRBV2
d_gene: NA
abundance: NA

CDR3aa: CASSYPSQRGLMGYTF
CDR3nt: TGTGCCAGCAGTTACCCCAGCCAGCGGGGATTAATGGGCTACACCTTC
j_gene: TRBJ1-2
v_gene: TRBV6-5
d_gene: NA
abundance: once

CDR3aa: CASSQDRVEEKLFF
CDR3nt: TGCGCCAGCAGCCAGGACAGGGTTGAGGAAAAACTGTTTTTT
j_gene: TRBJ1-4
v_gene: TRBV5-1
d_gene: TRBD1
abundance: NA

CDR3aa: CASSLTGLSEQYF
CDR3nt: TGCGCCAGCAGCTTGACCGGACTGAGCGAGCAGTACTTC
j_gene: TRBJ2-7
v_gene: TRBV5-1
d_gene: NA
abundance: NA

CDR3aa: CASKQAKETQYF
CDR3nt: TGTGCCAGCAAGCAGGCCAAAGAGACCCAGTACTTC
j_gene: TRBJ2-5
v_gene: TRBV28
d_gene: NA
abundance: once

CDR3aa: CASSQVDAETQYF
CDR3nt: TGTGCCAGCAGCCAAGTAGATGCAGAGACCCAGTACTTC
j_gene: TRBJ2-5
v_gene: TRBV14
d_gene: NA
abundance: NA

CDR3aa: CSAQRGSGYNEQFF
CDR3nt: TGCAGCGCCCAAAGGGGGAGTGGGTACAATGAGCAGTTCTTC
j_gene: TRBJ2-1
v_gene: TRBV29-1
d_gene: NA
abundance: NA

CDR3aa: CASRGRDTGELFF
CDR3nt: TGTGCCAGCAGGGGCAGGGACACCGGGGAGCTGTTTTTT
j_gene: TRBJ2-2
v_gene: TRBV2
d_gene: NA
abundance: once

CDR3aa: CASSLAGWDSPGNTIYF
CDR3nt: TGTGCCAGCAGCTTGGCCGGATGGGACTCTCCTGGAAACACCATATATTTT
j_gene: TRBJ1-3
v_gene: TRBV5-4
d_gene: NA
abundance: NA

CDR3aa: CASRQGQRPGTDTQYF
CDR3nt: TGTGCCAGCAGGCAGGGACAAAGACCGGGGACAGATACGCAGTATTTT
j_gene: TRBJ2-3
v_gene: TRBV5-4
d_gene: NA
abundance: NA

CDR3aa: CASRVTSRLQETQYF
CDR3nt: TGTGCCAGCAGGGTAACTAGCAGACTCCAAGAGACCCAGTACTTC
j_gene: TRBJ2-5
v_gene: TRBV2
d_gene: NA
abundance: NA

CDR3aa: CASSQDFTPWGYGYTF
CDR3nt: TGCGCCAGCAGCCAAGATTTCACGCCCTGGGGCTATGGCTACACCTTC
j_gene: TRBJ1-2
v_gene: TRBV4-1
d_gene: NA
abundance: NA

CDR3aa: CASSLEAGVGTDTQYF
CDR3nt: TGTGCCAGCAGCTTAGAAGCGGGAGTGGGGACAGATACGCAGTATTTT
j_gene: TRBJ2-3
v_gene: TRBV11-3
d_gene: TRBD2
abundance: NA

CDR3aa: CASSKETGIDSNEQFF
CDR3nt: TGTGCCAGCAGCAAAGAAACCGGGATTGATTCCAATGAGCAGTTCTTC
j_gene: TRBJ2-1
v_gene: TRBV21-1
d_gene: NA
abundance: NA

CDR3aa: CASTALSKLAGGSNTGELFF
CDR3nt: TGTGCCAGCACTGCACTTTCCAAACTAGCGGGAGGTTCGAACACCGGGGAGCTGTTTTTT
j_gene: TRBJ2-2
v_gene: TRBV9
d_gene: TRBD2
abundance: NA

CDR3aa: CASSRSGKYSNQPQHF
CDR3nt: TGTGCCAGCAGCCGTTCGGGAAAATATAGCAATCAGCCCCAGCATTTT
j_gene: TRBJ1-5
v_gene: TRBV28
d_gene: NA
abundance: NA

CDR3aa: CAISESVTVNEQFF
CDR3nt: TGTGCCATCAGTGAGTCGGTTACAGTTAATGAGCAGTTCTTC
j_gene: TRBJ2-1
v_gene: TRBV10-3
d_gene: NA
abundance: NA

CDR3aa: CASSYSNSGNTIYF
CDR3nt: TGTGCCAGCAGTTACTCGAACTCTGGAAACACCATATATTTT
j_gene: TRBJ1-3
v_gene: TRBV6-5
d_gene: NA
abundance: few

CDR3aa: CASSPGQIYEQYF
CDR3nt: TGTGCCAGCAGTCCGGGACAAATCTACGAGCAGTACTTC
j_gene: TRBJ2-7
v_gene: TRBV28
d_gene: NA
abundance: NA

CDR3aa: CASSRSGANTEAFF
CDR3nt: TGTGCCAGCAGTCGGTCAGGGGCGAACACTGAAGCTTTCTTT
j_gene: TRBJ1-1
v_gene: TRBV25-1
d_gene: NA
abundance: NA

CDR3aa: CASSSPSTNEKLFF
CDR3nt: TGTGCCAGCAGTTCTCCCTCGACTAATGAAAAACTGTTTTTT
j_gene: TRBJ1-4
v_gene: TRBV28
d_gene: NA
abundance: NA

CDR3aa: CASSLAGVINEQFF
CDR3nt: TGTGCCAGCAGTTTAGCGGGCGTAATCAATGAGCAGTTCTTC
j_gene: TRBJ2-1
v_gene: TRBV28
d_gene: NA
abundance: NA

CDR3aa: CASSPWTDIEAFF
CDR3nt: TGTGCCAGTAGTCCCTGGACAGACATTGAAGCTTTCTTT
j_gene: TRBJ1-1
v_gene: TRBV19
d_gene: NA
abundance: NA

CDR3aa: CASSISSLGYEQYF
CDR3nt: TGTGCCAGTAGTATAAGCAGTTTGGGCTACGAGCAGTACTTC
j_gene: TRBJ2-7
v_gene: TRBV19
d_gene: NA
abundance: NA

CDR3aa: CASSLGTAREGGNTIYF
CDR3nt: TGTGCCAGCAGCTTGGGGACAGCCCGGGAGGGTGGAAACACCATATATTTT
j_gene: TRBJ1-3
v_gene: TRBV9
d_gene: TRBD1
abundance: NA

CDR3aa: CASSYAVNQLPFF
CDR3nt: TGTGCCAGCAGTTACGCCGTCAATCAGCTGCCTTTCTTT
j_gene: TRBJ1-1
v_gene: TRBV6-8
d_gene: NA
abundance: NA

CDR3aa: CSARPQETQYF
CDR3nt: TGCAGTGCCAGGCCCCAAGAGACCCAGTACTTC
j_gene: TRBJ2-5
v_gene: TRBV20-1
d_gene: NA
abundance: NA

CDR3aa: CASSLSLVSDRGYEQYF
CDR3nt: TGTGCCAGCAGTTTATCTTTGGTGTCGGACAGGGGGTACGAGCAGTACTTC
j_gene: TRBJ2-7
v_gene: TRBV27
d_gene: TRBD1
abundance: NA

CDR3aa: CASSGTTQYF
CDR3nt: TGTGCCAGCAGCGGGACTACGCAGTATTTT
j_gene: TRBJ2-3
v_gene: TRBV6-1
d_gene: NA
abundance: NA

CDR3aa: CASSLEGLGETQYF
CDR3nt: TGTGCCAGCAGCTTGGAGGGACTAGGGGAGACCCAGTACTTC
j_gene: TRBJ2-5
v_gene: TRBV5-6
d_gene: TRBD2
abundance: NA

CDR3aa: CASSKPGQASYEQYF
CDR3nt: TGTGCCAGCAGCAAACCGGGACAGGCTTCCTACGAGCAGTACTTC
j_gene: TRBJ2-7
v_gene: TRBV6-6
d_gene: TRBD1
abundance: NA

CDR3aa: CASSRILGQNTGELFF
CDR3nt: TGCGCCAGCAGCAGAATTTTGGGGCAGAACACCGGGGAGCTGTTTTTT
j_gene: TRBJ2-2
v_gene: TRBV5-1
d_gene: NA
abundance: NA

CDR3aa: CASSVGVGGGNTEAFF
CDR3nt: TGTGCCAGCAGCGTAGGAGTCGGGGGAGGCAACACTGAAGCTTTCTTT
j_gene: TRBJ1-1
v_gene: TRBV9
d_gene: NA
abundance: NA

CDR3aa: CASSQLPYEQYF
CDR3nt: TGTGCCAGCAGCCAGCTCCCATACGAGCAGTACTTC
j_gene: TRBJ2-7
v_gene: TRBV28
d_gene: NA
abundance: NA

CDR3aa: CASSFRGLGETQYF
CDR3nt: TGTGCCAGCAGTTTCCGGGGGCTCGGGGAGACCCAGTACTTC
j_gene: TRBJ2-5
v_gene: TRBV28
d_gene: NA
abundance: once

CDR3aa: CASSPLAGAYETQYF
CDR3nt: TGTGCCAGCAGCCCACTAGCGGGAGCTTATGAGACCCAGTACTTC
j_gene: TRBJ2-5
v_gene: TRBV28
d_gene: TRBD2
abundance: NA

CDR3aa: CASRLGTEAFF
CDR3nt: TGTGCCAGCAGGTTAGGGACTGAAGCTTTCTTT
j_gene: TRBJ1-1
v_gene: TRBV28
d_gene: NA
abundance: NA

CDR3aa: CASSLGLSNLNQPQHF
CDR3nt: TGTGCCAGCAGCTTGGGACTTTCGAACCTCAATCAGCCCCAGCATTTT
j_gene: TRBJ1-5
v_gene: TRBV5-8
d_gene: NA
abundance: NA